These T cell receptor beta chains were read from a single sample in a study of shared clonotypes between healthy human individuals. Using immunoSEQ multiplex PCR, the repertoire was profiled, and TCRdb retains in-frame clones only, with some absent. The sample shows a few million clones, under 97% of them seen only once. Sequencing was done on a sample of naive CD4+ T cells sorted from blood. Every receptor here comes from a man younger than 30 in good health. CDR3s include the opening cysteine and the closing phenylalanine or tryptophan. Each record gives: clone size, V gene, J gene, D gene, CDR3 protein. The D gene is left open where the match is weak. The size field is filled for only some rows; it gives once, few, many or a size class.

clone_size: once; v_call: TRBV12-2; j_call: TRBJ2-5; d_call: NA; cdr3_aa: CASRTTPRDRGRETQYF
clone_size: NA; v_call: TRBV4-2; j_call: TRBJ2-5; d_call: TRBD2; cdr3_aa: CASSQGAGGETQYF
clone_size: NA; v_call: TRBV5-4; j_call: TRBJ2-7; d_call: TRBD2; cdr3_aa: CASSLAAASGEYEQYF
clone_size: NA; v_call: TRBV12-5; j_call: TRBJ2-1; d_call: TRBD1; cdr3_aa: CASGPKQGASVPYNEQFF
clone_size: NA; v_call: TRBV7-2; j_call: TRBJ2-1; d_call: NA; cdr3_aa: CASSFRGGSYNEQFF
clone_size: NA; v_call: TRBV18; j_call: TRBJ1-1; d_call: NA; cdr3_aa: CASSPPGIGSGNTEAFF
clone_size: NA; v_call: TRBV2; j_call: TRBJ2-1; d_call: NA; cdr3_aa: CASSVRDEQFF
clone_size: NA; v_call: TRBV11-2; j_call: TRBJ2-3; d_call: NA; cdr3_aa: CASSAESDTQYF
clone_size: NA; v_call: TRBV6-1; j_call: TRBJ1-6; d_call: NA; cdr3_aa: CASNGGSSYNSPLHF
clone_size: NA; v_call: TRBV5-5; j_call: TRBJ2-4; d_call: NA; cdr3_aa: CASSFRNGQIINIQYF
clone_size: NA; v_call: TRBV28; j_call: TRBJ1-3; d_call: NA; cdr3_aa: CATMGPSGNTIYF
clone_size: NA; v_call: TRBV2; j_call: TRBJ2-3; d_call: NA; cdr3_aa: CASSETRGRTDTQYF
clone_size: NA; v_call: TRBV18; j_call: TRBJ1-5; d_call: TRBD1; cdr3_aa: CASSPGGQLNQPQHF